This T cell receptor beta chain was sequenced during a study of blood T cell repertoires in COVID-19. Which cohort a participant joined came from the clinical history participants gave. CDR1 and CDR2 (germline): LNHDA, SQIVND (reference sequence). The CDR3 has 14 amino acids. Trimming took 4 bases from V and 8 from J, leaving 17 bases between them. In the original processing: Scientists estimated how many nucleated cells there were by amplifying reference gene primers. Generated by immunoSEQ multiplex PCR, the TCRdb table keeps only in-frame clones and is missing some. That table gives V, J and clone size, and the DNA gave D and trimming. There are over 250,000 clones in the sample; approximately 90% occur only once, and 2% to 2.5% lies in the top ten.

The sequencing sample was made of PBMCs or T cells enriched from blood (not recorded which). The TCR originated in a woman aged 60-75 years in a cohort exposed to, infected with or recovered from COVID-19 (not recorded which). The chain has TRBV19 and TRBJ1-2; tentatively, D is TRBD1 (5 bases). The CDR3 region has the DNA TGTGCCAGTAGTACCTGGGGGGTTGCGAGCGGCTACACCTTC. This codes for CASSTWGVASGYTF.